The 3 T cell receptor beta chains below all came from one sample that was sequenced in a study of graft-versus-host responses after intestinal transplantation. Libraries were prepared by immunoSEQ multiplex PCR; TCRdb keeps only in-frame clonotypes and omits some of them. The sample contains about 9,500 clones, around 87% of which appear only once. This specimen was PBMCs, taken 242 days after intestinal transplant. The receptors originated from a human patient who received an intestinal transplant, so some T cells may come from the graft donor.

This rearrangement joins TRBV18 to TRBJ2-1; D possibly corresponds to TRBD2 (5 bases). V was trimmed by 2 bases and J by 0 bases, leaving 5 bases between them. The germline CDR1 and CDR2 sequences are KGHSH and LQKENI. This CDR3 has 14 amino acids. The DNA of the CDR3 is TGTGCCAGCTCACCAGGGAGCTCCTACAATGAGCAGTTCTTC. It translates to CASSPGSSYNEQFF.

The genes are TRBV5-1 and TRBJ2-3; 13 nucleotides agree with TRBD2. This CDR3 region has 15 residues. Germline V gene lookup returns CDR1 SGHRS and CDR2 YFSETQ. V dropped 5 bases and J dropped 4; count of bases not matched to a gene: 4. The CDR3 sequence: CASRSGLAGADTQYF. CDR3 in DNA: TGCGCCAGCAGATCCGGACTAGCGGGAGCAGATACGCAGTATTTT.

V is TRBV13 and J is TRBJ2-1, with 10 bases fitting TRBD2. The CDR3 is made up of 19 amino acids. V lost 4 bases to trimming and J lost 4 bases; unmatched junction nucleotides: 16. The germline gives CDR1 PRHDT, CDR2 FYEKMQ (reference sequence). The CDR3 DNA reads TGTGCCAGCAGCTCCAGCTCCGGGGCTAGCGGGAGAGGGTACAATGAGCAGTTCTTC. This gives the protein CASSSSSGASGRGYNEQFF.